The 32 T cell receptor beta chains below come from one sample, sequenced in a study of blood T cell repertoires in COVID-19. Using immunoSEQ multiplex PCR, the repertoire was profiled, and TCRdb retains in-frame clones only, with some absent. This sample has 100,000 to 150,000 clones, with over 80% found just once. Sequencing was done on a sample of peripheral blood. All receptors come from a man aged 45-65 years with active COVID-19.

The CDR3 DNA follows: TGTGCCAGCAGTGACTCGCTTGGCGGGGTCAATGAGCAGTTCTTC. Residues: CASSDSLGGVNEQFF. V gene TRBV6-4 combines with J gene TRBJ2-1; D perhaps matches TRBD2 (6 bases). CDR1 and CDR2 from the germline V gene are MRHNA and SNTAGT. V shed 0 bases and J shed 6 bases, with 12 bases lying between them. The CDR3 runs 15 residues.

DNA for the CDR3: TGTGCCAGCAGGAAGAAACTAGCGGGGAACTACGAGCAGTACTTC. It encodes CASRKKLAGNYEQYF. V gene TRBV27 combines with J gene TRBJ2-7, with TRBD2 matching over 10 bases. Trimming took 6 bases from V and 3 from J; bases not matched to a gene: 8. Germline CDR1 and CDR2: MNHEY and SMNVEV (reference sequence). The CDR3 has 15 amino acids.

This clone was recorded at least ten times. V usage is TRBV29-1 and J usage is TRBJ1-4, with D maybe TRBD1 (5 bases). Trimming removed 0 bases from V and 7 bases from J, with 12 bases in between. CDR3 length: 14 amino acids. Per germline, CDR1 SQVTM and CDR2 ANQGSEA. CDR3 protein: CSVEEAGLSEKLFF. As DNA, the CDR3 is TGCAGCGTTGAAGAGGCAGGGCTAAGTGAAAAACTGTTTTTT. The entire variable domain, with the rest obtained from reference TRBV29-1 and TRBJ1-4, is as follows: SAVISQKPSRDICQRGTSLTIQCQVDSQVTMMFWYRQQPGQSLTLIATANQGSEATYESGFVIDKFPISRPNLTFSTLTVSNMSPEDSSIYLCSVEEAGLSEKLFFGSGTQLSVL.

The V and J genes are TRBV3-1 (or the pseudogene TRBV3-2) and TRBJ2-5; possible D gene TRBD2, 5 bases. From germline, CDR1 is LGHDT and CDR2 YNNKEL (reference sequence). V was shortened by 3 bases and J by 3 bases, with 5 bases between the two germline ends. CDR3 length equals 12 residues. CDR3 loop: CASSQREETQYF. The CDR3 DNA sequence: TGTGCCAGCAGCCAGAGGGAAGAGACCCAGTACTTC.

The gene calls are TRBV11-2 and TRBJ2-7, with 9 bases identical to TRBD2. Germline V gene sequence: CDR1 SGHAT, CDR2 FQNNGV. This CDR3 region has 16 residues. After removal of 2 bases from V and 6 bases from J, the junction contained 11 bases not matched to a gene. The CDR3 protein is CASSLSSSGGTGEQYF. The CDR3 nucleotides are TGTGCCAGCAGCTTATCCAGTAGCGGGGGTACGGGCGAGCAGTACTTC.

This chain joins TRBV3-1 (or the pseudogene TRBV3-2) and TRBJ2-5, with D perhaps TRBD2 (6 bases). Per germline, CDR1 LGHDT and CDR2 YNNKEL (reference sequence). This CDR3 spans 13 amino acids. The ends were cut back, 5 bases at V and 9 bases at J, with 16 bases in the middle. The CDR3 bases are TGTGCCAGCAGCAAGGGACTTTCCATGGCCCAGTACTTC. Its protein is CASSKGLSMAQYF.

In this sample, this clone turned up a few times. This rearrangement joins TRBV5-4 to TRBJ2-7; 8 bases line up with TRBD1. The germline CDR1 and CDR2 sequences are SGHNT and YYREEE (reference sequence). V lost 3 bases to trimming and J lost 5 bases; unmatched junction nucleotides: 10. This CDR3 spans 15 amino acids. CDR3 DNA sequence: TGTGCCAGCAGCTCCGGGACAGGTTGGGTAAACGAGCAGTACTTC. This gives the protein CASSSGTGWVNEQYF.

This clone was seen more than once but under ten times. The chain is built from TRBV7-9 and TRBJ1-2; D unclear. This CDR3 has 14 amino acids. Germline CDR1 reads SEHNR; CDR2 reads FQNEAQ (reference sequence). V lost 2 bases and J 5 bases, leaving 12 bases between the germline ends. The CDR3: CASSLIDRRYGYTF. CDR3 in DNA: TGTGCCAGCAGCTTAATCGATCGCCGGTATGGCTACACCTTC.

The chain recombines TRBV19 with TRBJ1-3; D is unresolved. Germline CDR1 LNHDA, CDR2 SQIVND (reference sequence). Trimming shortened V by 8 bases and J by 4 bases, and 9 bases separated the two germline ends. This CDR3 has 12 amino acids. CDR3 bases: TGTGCCAGTGGGAGTCGGGGAAACACCATATATTTT. Protein product: CASGSRGNTIYF.

The chain uses TRBV5-4 and TRBJ2-1, with TRBD1 matching over 10 bases. Germline trimming cut 0 bases from V and 8 bases from J; bases unmatched to any gene: 8. Germline loops: CDR1 SGHNT, CDR2 YYREEE (reference sequence). CDR3 size: 16 residues. In nucleotides, the CDR3 is TGTGCCAGCAGCTTGGAGGCGACAGGGGGCGTCTATGAGCAGTTCTTC. Protein: CASSLEATGGVYEQFF.

The chain employs TRBV6-6 and TRBJ2-3, with D unresolved. Germline lookup yields CDR1 MNHNY and CDR2 SVGAGI (reference sequence). Trimming shortened V by 4 bases and J by 2 bases, and 4 bases separated the two germline ends. CDR3 length equals 12 residues. CDR3 amino acids: CASSSYTDTQYF. The DNA of the CDR3 is TGTGCCAGCAGTTCCTACACAGATACGCAGTATTTT.

The chain links TRBV5-1 to TRBJ2-3; 12 bases are a match to TRBD2. J gave up 4 bases and V 0 bases, and 12 bases lay outside the gene matches. Germline CDR1 is SGHRS and CDR2 is YFSETQ. The CDR3 sequence is 19 residues long. CDR3 sequence: CASSLASLAGGRRSDTQYF. CDR3 sequence (DNA): TGCGCCAGCAGCTTGGCCTCACTAGCGGGGGGCCGCCGGTCAGATACGCAGTATTTT.

This rearrangement joins TRBV18 to TRBJ1-5; D may be TRBD1 (6 bases). The length of the CDR3 is 17 residues. V dropped 1 base and J dropped 4 bases, with 17 bases sitting between them. Germline V gene sequence: CDR1 KGHSH, CDR2 LQKENI. In DNA form, the CDR3 reads TGTGCCAGCTCACCACAGCCTCCGGGACACTCAAATCAGCCCCAGCATTTT. Amino acid sequence: CASSPQPPGHSNQPQHF.

The chain carries TRBV6-2 or TRBV6-3 and TRBJ1-4; 8 nucleotides line up with TRBD1. The CDR3 is 15 amino acids. V trimming: 4 bases; J trimming: 5 bases; junction bases outside the gene matches: 6. Per the germline V gene, CDR1 is MNHEY and CDR2 is SVGEGT. The CDR3 DNA reads as TGTGCCAGCAGTTCCGTCGACAGGGGCAATGAAAAACTGTTTTTT. Translation gives CASSSVDRGNEKLFF.

V gene TRBV9 combines with J gene TRBJ1-6; D may be TRBD1 (5 bases). This CDR3 comprises 13 residues. Trimming shortened V by 5 bases and J by 7 bases, and 10 bases separated the two germline ends. CDR1 and CDR2 (germline): SGDLS, YYNGEE. In DNA, the CDR3 is TGTGCCAGCAGTGGACCAGGGAATTCACCCCTCCACTTT. Protein sequence: CASSGPGNSPLHF. The variable domain in full, completed from reference TRBV9 and TRBJ1-6, reads DSGVTQTPKHLITATGQRVTLRCSPRSGDLSVYWYQQSLDQGLQFLIQYYNGEERAKGNILERFSAQQFPDLHSELNLSSLELGDSALYFCASSGPGNSPLHFGNGTRLTVT.

A few counts support this clone. The chain employs TRBV4-1 and TRBJ2-3, with 8 bases that match TRBD1. Germline CDR1 MGHRA, CDR2 YSYEKL. The CDR3 length is 18 residues. After removal of 7 bases from V and 1 base from J, the junction contained 16 bases not matched to a gene. CDR3 protein: CASTGERAGGRGTDTQYF. CDR3 nucleotides: TGCGCCAGCACGGGGGAGAGGGCAGGGGGCCGAGGCACAGATACGCAGTATTTT.

The V gene is TRBV2, the J gene TRBJ1-5; D may be TRBD1 (5 bases). V lost 2 bases and J 7 bases, leaving 15 bases between the germline ends. Germline V gene sequence: CDR1 SNHLY, CDR2 FYNNEI. This CDR3 has 15 residues. CDR3 DNA: TGTGCCAGCAGTGAATTGACGGGGGTTGGACAGCCCCAGCATTTT. Translated: CASSELTGVGQPQHF.

This clone was seen just once. This chain uses TRBV5-8 with TRBJ2-5, with 8 bases aligning to TRBD1. Germline loops: CDR1 SGHTS, CDR2 YDEGEE. The CDR3 runs to 13 residues. J lost 3 bases, V lost 4 bases, and 2 bases had no gene match. As DNA, the CDR3 is TGTGCCAGCAGCCGGGACAGGAAAGAGACCCAGTACTTC. Its translation: CASSRDRKETQYF.

The V call is TRBV7-2, the J call TRBJ2-3; no reliable D call. Trimming left V 0 bases short and J 1 base short, with 8 bases between. The germline V gene has CDR1 SGHTA and CDR2 FQGNSA. CDR3 length: 15 residues. This CDR3 is CASSLALAGTDTQYF. The CDR3 DNA reads as TGTGCCAGCAGCTTAGCATTAGCCGGCACAGATACGCAGTATTTT.

The CDR3 here is CAWSRDGGQETQYF. The CDR3 nucleotides read TGTGCCTGGAGCCGAGACGGAGGGCAAGAGACCCAGTACTTC. This chain links TRBV30 with TRBJ2-5; D may be TRBD2 (6 bases). The V end lost 3 bases, the J end lost 2 bases, and 13 bases lay between the germline ends. There are 14 residues in the CDR3. Germline CDR1 is GTSNPN and CDR2 is SVGIG (reference sequence).

The rearrangement links TRBV9 to TRBJ2-5, with 7 nucleotides matching TRBD2. The CDR3 runs to 15 residues. Germline lookup yields CDR1 SGDLS and CDR2 YYNGEE. V was pared by 0 bases and J by 9 bases, with 11 bases of the junction left unmatched. The CDR3 DNA follows: TGTGCCAGCAGCGTAGATGGCGGGGGTGTACAGGCCCAGTACTTC. This translates into CASSVDGGGVQAQYF. Full variable domain (missing parts from reference TRBV9 and TRBJ2-5): DSGVTQTPKHLITATGQRVTLRCSPRSGDLSVYWYQQSLDQGLQFLIQYYNGEERAKGNILERFSAQQFPDLHSELNLSSLELGDSALYFCASSVDGGGVQAQYFGPGTRLLVL.

The chain couples TRBV7-8 to TRBJ2-7; 9 bases match TRBD1. The CDR3 is 15 amino acids. Germline trimming cut 5 bases from V and 7 bases from J; bases unmatched to any gene: 12. Germline CDR1 is SGHVS and CDR2 is FQNEAQ. The CDR3 protein is CASSPDGTGLREQYF. The CDR3 nucleotides are TGTGCCAGCAGCCCAGACGGGACAGGGCTTCGGGAGCAGTACTTC.

The chain is built from TRBV5-1 and TRBJ1-6; D may be TRBD1 (6 bases). This CDR3 comprises 15 residues. Germline CDR1 reads SGHRS; CDR2 reads YFSETQ. V lost 4 bases and J 10 bases, leaving 18 bases between the germline ends. The CDR3 DNA sequence: TGCGCCAGCAGCCCCCAAAACAGGGCGGAATCACCCCTCCACTTT. It yields the protein CASSPQNRAESPLHF.

This clone was seen more than once but under ten times. The genes are TRBV9 and TRBJ2-1, with D perhaps matching TRBD1 (6 bases). With 4 bases removed from V and 5 bases from J, the gap between germline ends came to 16 bases. Germline V gives CDR1 SGDLS, CDR2 YYNGEE. The CDR3 spans 15 residues. CDR3 in DNA: TGTGCCAGCAGCCTGGGACACGGAACCCACAATGAGCAGTTCTTC. This codes for CASSLGHGTHNEQFF.

The chain combines TRBV3-1 (or the pseudogene TRBV3-2) with TRBJ1-2; TRBD1 agrees at 7 bases. This CDR3 comprises 13 residues. V shed 3 bases and J 8 bases; nucleotides not matched to a gene: 6. Germline CDR1 and CDR2: LGHDT and YNNKEL (reference sequence). CDR3 protein: CASSHQTGVGYTF. The CDR3 bases are TGTGCCAGCAGCCACCAAACAGGGGTCGGCTACACCTTC.

The rearrangement uses TRBV2 and TRBJ1-2, with TRBD1 as a possible D gene (5 bases). Trimming took off 3 bases at V and 5 bases at J, with 10 bases between the two ends. Germline lookup yields CDR1 SNHLY and CDR2 FYNNEI. The CDR3 is 13 residues long. The CDR3 DNA follows: TGTGCCAGCAGTGAGCAGGGTGGGTATGGCTACACCTTC. Residues: CASSEQGGYGYTF.

This clone is a singleton in its sample. The chain couples TRBV7-9 to TRBJ2-7, with 13 bases matching TRBD2. The CDR3 spans 16 residues. The V segment lost 5 bases and the J segment 0 bases; nucleotides outside the gene matches: 4. Germline-derived CDR1 and CDR2 are SEHNR and FQNEAQ (reference sequence). CDR3 loop: CASSPGLAGDSYEQYF. In nucleotides, the CDR3 is TGTGCCAGCAGCCCAGGACTAGCGGGGGACTCCTACGAGCAGTACTTC.

This clone was counted once. The V gene is TRBV15, the J gene TRBJ1-2; 9 bases fit TRBD1. Germline lookup yields CDR1 LNHNV and CDR2 YYDKDF (reference sequence). V was pared by 6 bases and J by 2 bases, with 4 bases of the junction left unmatched. The CDR3 is 14 amino acids. For the CDR3, the DNA is TGTGCCACCAGTGGGGACAGGGAAAACTATGGCTACACCTTC. Translating gives CATSGDRENYGYTF.

This sequence joins TRBV3-1 (or the pseudogene TRBV3-2) and TRBJ1-1; no reliable D call. Germline V gene data show CDR1 as LGHDT and CDR2 as YNNKEL (reference sequence). The CDR3 has 14 residues. Trimming cost V 5 bases and J 8 bases, with 18 bases left between them. The CDR3 coding sequence is TGTGCCAGCAGCAAAATGGCAGCGCCTGGGGAAGCTTTCTTT. Residues: CASSKMAAPGEAFF.

V usage is TRBV4-1 and J usage is TRBJ2-7; the D gene is possibly TRBD1 (6 bases). Germline assignment: CDR1 MGHRA and CDR2 YSYEKL. The CDR3 is made up of 15 amino acids. V gave up 0 bases and J gave up 9 bases, with 18 bases separating them. CDR3 sequence: CASSQEEGVGHVQYF. DNA of the CDR3: TGCGCCAGCAGCCAAGAAGAGGGGGTGGGGCATGTGCAGTACTTC.

The J gene is TRBJ2-2, the V gene TRBV4-1; 7 bases line up with TRBD1. The CDR3 covers 15 residues. Trimming removed 2 bases from V and 7 bases from J; junction bases left unmatched: 7. CDR1 and CDR2 from the germline V gene are MGHRA and YSYEKL. The CDR3 DNA sequence: TGCGCCAGCAGCCAAACAGGGGTTAAGAACGGGGAGCTGTTTTTT. The encoded protein is CASSQTGVKNGELFF.

This chain links TRBV7-2 with TRBJ2-7; the match to TRBD1 covers 8 bases. The CDR3 consists of 16 residues. V lost 3 bases, J lost 6 bases, and 13 bases stayed unmatched. CDR1 is SGHTA, CDR2 FQGNSA, per germline. CDR3 protein: CASSFKDRVSMFEQYF. In DNA form, the CDR3 reads TGTGCCAGCAGCTTCAAGGACAGGGTTTCCATGTTCGAGCAGTACTTC.